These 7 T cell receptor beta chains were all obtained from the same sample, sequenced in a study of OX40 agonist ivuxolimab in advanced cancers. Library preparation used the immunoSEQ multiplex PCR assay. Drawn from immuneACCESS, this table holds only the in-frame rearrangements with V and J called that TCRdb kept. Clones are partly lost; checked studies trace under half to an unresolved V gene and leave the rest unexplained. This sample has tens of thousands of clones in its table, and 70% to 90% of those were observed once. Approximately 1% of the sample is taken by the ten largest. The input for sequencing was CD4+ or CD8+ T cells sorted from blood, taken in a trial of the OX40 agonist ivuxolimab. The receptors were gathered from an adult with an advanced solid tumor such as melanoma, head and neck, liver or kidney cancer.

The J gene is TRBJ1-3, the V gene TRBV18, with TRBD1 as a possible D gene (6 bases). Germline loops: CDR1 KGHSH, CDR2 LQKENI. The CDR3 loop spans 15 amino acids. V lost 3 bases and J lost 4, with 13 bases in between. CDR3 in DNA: TGTGCCAGCTCACCCCTTCAGGGGTTCGGAAACACCATATATTTT. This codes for CASSPLQGFGNTIYF.

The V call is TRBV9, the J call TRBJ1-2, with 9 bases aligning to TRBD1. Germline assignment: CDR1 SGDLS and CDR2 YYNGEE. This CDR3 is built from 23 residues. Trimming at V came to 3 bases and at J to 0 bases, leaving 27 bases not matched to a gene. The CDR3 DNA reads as TGTGCCAGCAGCGCAGCCTCTAAACCGGGACAGGGTAGCTCCTCCCATTCTAACTATGGCTACACCTTC. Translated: CASSAASKPGQGSSSHSNYGYTF.

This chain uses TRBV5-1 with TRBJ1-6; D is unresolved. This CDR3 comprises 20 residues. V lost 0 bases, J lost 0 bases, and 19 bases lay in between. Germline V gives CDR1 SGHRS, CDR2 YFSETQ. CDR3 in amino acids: CASSLVRPLELLSYNSPLHF. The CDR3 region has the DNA TGCGCCAGCAGCTTGGTGAGGCCACTAGAACTACTCTCCTATAATTCACCCCTCCACTTT.

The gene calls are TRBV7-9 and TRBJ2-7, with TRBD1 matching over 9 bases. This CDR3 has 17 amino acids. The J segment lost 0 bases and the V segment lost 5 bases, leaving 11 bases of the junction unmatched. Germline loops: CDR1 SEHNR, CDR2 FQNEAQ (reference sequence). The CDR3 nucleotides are TGTGCCAGCAGCCGTCCCGGGACAGGGACAAGCTCCTACGAGCAGTACTTC. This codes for CASSRPGTGTSSYEQYF.

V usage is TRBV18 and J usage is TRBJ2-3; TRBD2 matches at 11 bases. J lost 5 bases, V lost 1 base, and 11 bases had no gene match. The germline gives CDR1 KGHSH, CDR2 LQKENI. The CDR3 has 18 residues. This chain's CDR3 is CASSPLSGGAGVGDTQYF. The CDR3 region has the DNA TGTGCCAGCTCACCACTTAGCGGGGGGGCCGGAGTTGGAGATACGCAGTATTTT.

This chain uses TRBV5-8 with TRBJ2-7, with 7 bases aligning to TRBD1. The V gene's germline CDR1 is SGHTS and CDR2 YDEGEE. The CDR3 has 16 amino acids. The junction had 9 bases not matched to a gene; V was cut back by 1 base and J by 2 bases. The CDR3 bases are TGTGCCAGCAGCTTGCTTACAGGGGTAATTACCTACGAGCAGTACTTC. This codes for CASSLLTGVITYEQYF.

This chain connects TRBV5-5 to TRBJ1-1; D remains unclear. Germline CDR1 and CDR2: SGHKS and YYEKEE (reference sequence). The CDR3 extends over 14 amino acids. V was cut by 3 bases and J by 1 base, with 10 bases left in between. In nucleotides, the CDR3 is TGTGCCAGCAGCTCGGACCCTACGAACACTGAAGCTTTCTTT. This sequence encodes CASSSDPTNTEAFF.